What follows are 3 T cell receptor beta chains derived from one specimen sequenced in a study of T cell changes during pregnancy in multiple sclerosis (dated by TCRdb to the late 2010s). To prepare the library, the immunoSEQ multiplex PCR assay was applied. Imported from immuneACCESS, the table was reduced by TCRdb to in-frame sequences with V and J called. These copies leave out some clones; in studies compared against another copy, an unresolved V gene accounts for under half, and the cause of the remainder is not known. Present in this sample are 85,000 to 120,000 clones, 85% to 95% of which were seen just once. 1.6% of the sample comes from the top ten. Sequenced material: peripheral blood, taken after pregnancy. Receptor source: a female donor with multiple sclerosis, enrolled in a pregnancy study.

CDR3 residues: CASSLIRDTTLSGNTIYF. The CDR3 DNA sequence: TGTGCCAGCTCACTAATCCGGGACACGACACTTTCTGGAAACACCATATATTTT. The V gene is TRBV18, the J gene TRBJ1-3; a weak D match, TRBD1 (6 bases). V dropped 4 bases and J dropped 1 base, with 20 bases sitting between them. The CDR3 runs to 18 residues. CDR1 KGHSH and CDR2 LQKENI come from the germline V gene. Based on the CDR3 plus reference TRBV18 and TRBJ1-3, the full variable domain is NAGVMQNPRHLVRRRGQEARLRCSPMKGHSHVYWYRQLPEEGLKFMVYLQKENIIDESGMPKERFSAEFPKEGPSILRIQQVVRGDSAAYFCASSLIRDTTLSGNTIYFGEGSWLTVV.

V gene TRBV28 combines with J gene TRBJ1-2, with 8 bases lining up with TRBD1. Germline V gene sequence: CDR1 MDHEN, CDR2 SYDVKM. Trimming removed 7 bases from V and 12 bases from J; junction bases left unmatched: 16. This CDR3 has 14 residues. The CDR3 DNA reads TGTGCCAGCATCCGAGGGGGACAGGAGAGGGCTCACACCTTC. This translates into CASIRGGQERAHTF.

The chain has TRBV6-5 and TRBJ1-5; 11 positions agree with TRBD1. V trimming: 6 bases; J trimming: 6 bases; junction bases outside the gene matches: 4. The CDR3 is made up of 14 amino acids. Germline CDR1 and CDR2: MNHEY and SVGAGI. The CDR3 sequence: CASSWTGGSQPQHF. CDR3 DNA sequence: TGTGCCAGCAGCTGGACAGGGGGCAGTCAGCCCCAGCATTTT.